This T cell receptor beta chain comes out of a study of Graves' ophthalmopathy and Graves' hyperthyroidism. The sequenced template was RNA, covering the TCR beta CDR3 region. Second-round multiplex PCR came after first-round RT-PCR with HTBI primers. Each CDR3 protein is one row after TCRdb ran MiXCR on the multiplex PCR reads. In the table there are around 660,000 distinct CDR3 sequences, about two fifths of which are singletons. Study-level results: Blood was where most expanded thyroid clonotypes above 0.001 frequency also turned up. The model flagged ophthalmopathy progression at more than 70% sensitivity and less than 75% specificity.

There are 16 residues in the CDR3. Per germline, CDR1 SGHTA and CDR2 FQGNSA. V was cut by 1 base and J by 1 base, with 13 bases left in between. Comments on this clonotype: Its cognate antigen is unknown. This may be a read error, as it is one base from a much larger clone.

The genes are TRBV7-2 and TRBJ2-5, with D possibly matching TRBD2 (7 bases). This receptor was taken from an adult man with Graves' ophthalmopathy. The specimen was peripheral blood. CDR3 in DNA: TGTGCCAGCAGCTTAGGGGGGGAGGGGGTCCAAGAGACCCAGTACTTC. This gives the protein CASSLGGEGVQETQYF. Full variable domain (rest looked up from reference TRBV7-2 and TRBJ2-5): GAGVSQSPSNKVTEKGKDVELRCDPISGHTALYWYRQSLGQGLEFLIYFQGNSAPDKSGLPSDRFSAERTGGSVSTLTIQRTQQEDSAVYLCASSLGGEGVQETQYFGPGTRLLVL.